These 21 T cell receptor beta chains share one sample of origin, sequenced in a study of T cells in Graves' hyperthyroidism and ophthalmopathy. Amplification of TCR beta CDR3 regions was performed using RNA transcripts as template. HTBI primers were used for first-round RT-PCR of the TCR CDR3. TCRdb re-analysed the multiplex PCR reads in MiXCR, keeping a single row per CDR3 protein. The repertoire holds hundreds of thousands of distinct CDR3 sequences, with less than 20% as singletons. Source material: blood. All receptors derive from a young woman with Graves' hyperthyroidism.

The V gene is TRBV10-3, the J gene TRBJ2-5; perhaps TRBD2 as D (5 bases). CDR3 length equals 13 residues. V lost 3 bases to trimming and J lost 12 bases, with 17 bases between them. The germline CDR1 and CDR2 sequences are ENHRY and SYGVKD. In DNA form, the CDR3 reads TGTGCCATCAGTGATGGAGGACTCAGCCGTGAGTACTTC. Protein sequence: CAISDGGLSREYF.

There are many counts of this clonotype. CDR3 nucleotide sequence: TGTGCCAGCTTCCCGGGACCCCATTGGAGTTTCTATGGCTACACCTTC. This encodes CASFPGPHWSFYGYTF. The genes are TRBV18 and TRBJ1-2; TRBD1 might be the D (5 bases). With 7 bases removed from V and 4 bases from J, the gap between germline ends came to 22 bases. Germline values: CDR1 KGHSH, CDR2 LQKENI. CDR3 length: 16 residues.

With regard to this clonotype: A much larger clone differs by one base, so this may be a read error. The chain carries TRBV5-1 and TRBJ1-4; D is unclear. This CDR3 contains 13 residues. Germline V gene data show CDR1 as SGHRS and CDR2 as YFSETQ. CDR3 loop: CASSRDWNEKLVF. For the CDR3, the DNA is TGCGCCAGCAGCCGAGACTGGAATGAAAAACTGGTTTTT. The variable domain in full, with the rest retrieved from reference TRBV5-1 and TRBJ1-4, is KAGVTQTPRYLIKTRGQQVTLSCSPISGHRSVSWYQQTPGQGLQFLFEYFSETQRNKGNFPGRFSGRQFSNSRSEMNVSTLELGDSALYLCASSRDWNEKLVFGSGTQLSVL.

Comments on this clonotype: A much larger clone differs by one base, so this may be a read error. The rearrangement uses TRBV11-1 and TRBJ2-1, with a possible D match to TRBD1 (6 bases). CDR3 length: 16 residues. CDR1 and CDR2 from the germline V gene are SGHAT and FQDESV (reference sequence). CDR3 sequence reads: CASSVSSRDIYNERFF. The DNA of the CDR3 is TGTGCCAGCAGCGTTAGTTCCCGGGACATTTACAATGAGCGGTTCTTC.

This clonotype was counted at least ten times. The chain recombines TRBV12-3 or TRBV12-4 with TRBJ1-2, with D perhaps TRBD1 (5 bases). With 7 bases removed from V and 4 bases from J, the gap between germline ends came to 7 bases. CDR3 length: 11 amino acids. CDR3 sequence: CASTRGYGYTF. The CDR3 DNA follows: TGTGCCAGCACTAGGGGCTATGGCTACACCTTC.

This clonotype was found a few times. The chain uses TRBV5-1 and TRBJ2-3; 7 bases are shared with TRBD2. V gave up 3 bases and J gave up 2 bases; unmatched junction bases: 9. The CDR3 contains 16 residues. CDR1 SGHRS and CDR2 YFSETQ come from the germline V gene. CDR3 in amino acids: CASSWAGRVSTDTQYF. CDR3 nucleotides: TGCGCCAGCAGCTGGGCAGGGAGGGTTTCCACAGATACGCAGTATTTT.

The rearrangement uses TRBV10-3 and TRBJ2-1; a possible D gene is TRBD1 (6 bases). Germline V gene sequence: CDR1 ENHRY, CDR2 SYGVKD. CDR3 length: 15 amino acids. Trimming cost V 7 bases and J 4 bases, with 17 bases left between them. CDR3 sequence (DNA): TGTGCCATCACCGACAGGCCGATGGGTTACAATGAGCAGTTCTTC. Its protein product is CAITDRPMGYNEQFF.

This clonotype has a count of ten or more. The chain uses TRBV18 and TRBJ2-7, with unresolved D. V shed 6 bases and J shed 4 bases, with 10 bases lying between them. CDR1 is KGHSH, CDR2 LQKENI, per germline. The CDR3 spans 12 residues. CDR3: CASSPELYEQYF. DNA for the CDR3: TGTGCCAGCTCCCCTGAGCTTTACGAGCAGTACTTC.

About this clonotype itself: The junction does not match germline at one end; this may be a read error. The V call is TRBV6-5, the J call TRBJ1-2; perhaps TRBD1 as D (6 bases). From germline, CDR1 is MNHEY and CDR2 SVGAGI. The CDR3 extends over 14 amino acids. The CDR3 is CTSSYSTDSYGYTF. The CDR3 DNA follows: TGTACCAGCAGTTACTCTACGGACAGTTATGGCTACACCTTC.

This clonotype was seen ten or more times. V usage is TRBV2 and J usage is TRBJ1-2; D unresolved. Deletions cut 3 bases from V and 5 bases from J, with 13 bases between. Germline CDR1 is SNHLY and CDR2 is FYNNEI. This CDR3 is built from 14 residues. CDR3 in DNA: TGTGCCAGCAGTGAGGAGGGATCAAGGTATGGCTACACCTTC. Amino acids: CASSEEGSRYGYTF.

This clonotype appeared many times. The chain uses TRBV12-3 or TRBV12-4 and TRBJ2-6; D is unresolved. The V gene lost 2 bases and the J gene lost 3 bases, with 8 bases spanning the gap. The CDR3 is 15 residues long. This CDR3 reads CASSLHPIGANVLTF. In DNA form, the CDR3 reads TGTGCCAGCAGTTTACACCCTATTGGGGCCAACGTCCTGACTTTC.

This clonotype was counted only a few times. The chain employs TRBV19 and TRBJ2-1; TRBD2 matches 7 bases. Trimming removed 4 bases from V and 8 bases from J; junction bases left unmatched: 11. The CDR3 is 15 residues long. Germline V gene sequence: CDR1 LNHDA, CDR2 SQIVND (reference sequence). The CDR3 DNA reads as TGTGCCAGTAGTACTCACGGGGGGTTGAACGATGAGCAGTTCTTC. Translation gives CASSTHGGLNDEQFF.

This clonotype has a count of ten or more. This chain links TRBV28 with TRBJ2-1, with D unclear. Trimming stripped 7 bases from V and 3 bases from J, with 19 bases between. Germline V gene sequence: CDR1 MDHEN, CDR2 SYDVKM. The CDR3 consists of 16 residues. The CDR3 loop reads CASTLRPPRNYNEQFF. The CDR3 bases are TGTGCCAGCACCCTTCGGCCGCCTAGAAACTACAATGAGCAGTTCTTC.

This clonotype was seen many times. V gene TRBV5-1 combines with J gene TRBJ2-1; 7 positions match TRBD1. The V gene end was trimmed by 4 bases and the J gene end by 1 base; junction bases not matched to a gene: 5. This CDR3 spans 15 amino acids. Germline assignment: CDR1 SGHRS and CDR2 YFSETQ. Here the CDR3 reads CASSPTGDSYNEQFF. The CDR3, as DNA: TGCGCCAGCAGCCCAACAGGGGATTCCTACAATGAGCAGTTCTTC. The full variable domain, rest sourced from reference TRBV5-1 and TRBJ2-1, is KAGVTQTPRYLIKTRGQQVTLSCSPISGHRSVSWYQQTPGQGLQFLFEYFSETQRNKGNFPGRFSGRQFSNSRSEMNVSTLELGDSALYLCASSPTGDSYNEQFFGPGTRLTVL.

This clonotype was picked up many times. A much larger clone sits a single nucleotide away, making a read error possible. The chain joins TRBV12-3 or TRBV12-4 to TRBJ2-7; D gene uncertain. V was cut by 6 bases and J by 0 bases, with 9 bases left in between. This CDR3 contains 13 residues. CDR3 amino acids: CASRPPSSYEQYF. For the CDR3, the DNA is TGTGCCAGCAGGCCCCCGAGCTCCTACGAGCAGTACTTC.

This chain joins TRBV11-2 and TRBJ1-2; D is possibly TRBD1 (5 bases). The germline V and J ends were trimmed by 0 bases and 4 bases, with 9 bases remaining between them. Germline V gene sequence: CDR1 SGHAT, CDR2 FQNNGV. The CDR3 spans 14 residues. The chain's CDR3 is CASSLDQGVYGYTF. CDR3 in DNA: TGTGCCAGCAGCTTAGATCAGGGAGTCTATGGCTACACCTTC.

This clonotype has ten or more counts. The chain combines TRBV29-1 with TRBJ2-3; 7 bases are shared with TRBD2. CDR3 length: 13 amino acids. Germline loops: CDR1 SQVTM, CDR2 ANQGSEA. Trimming cost V 5 bases and J 2 bases; bases outside gene matches: 4. The CDR3: CSVTSVLTDTQYF. CDR3 bases: TGCAGCGTTACTAGCGTCCTCACAGATACGCAGTATTTT.

The chain is built from TRBV4-3 and TRBJ1-2; D remains ambiguous. V was clipped by 10 bases and J by 5 bases, with 23 bases between them. The CDR3 runs 15 residues. From germline, CDR1 is LGHNA and CDR2 YSLEER. CDR3 amino acids: CATSPEPRGGYGYTF. CDR3 DNA: TGCGCCACCTCCCCGGAGCCCCGGGGAGGGTATGGCTACACCTTC.

In the case of this clonotype: This may come from a read error, since a much larger clone is one base off. This chain connects TRBV7-9 to TRBJ2-3; no definite D call. Germline CDR1 SEHNR, CDR2 FQNEAQ (reference sequence). V lost 1 base and J 0 bases, leaving 11 bases between the germline ends. This CDR3 spans 16 amino acids. CDR3 nucleotides: TGTGCCAGCAGCTTAGGGGTGTATACTAGCACAGATACGCAGTATTTT. Encoded protein: CASSLGVYTSTDTQYF.

This clonotype was seen at least ten times. The CDR3 protein is CASSLQVDTEAFF. DNA for the CDR3: TGTGCCAGCAGTTTGCAGGTGGACACTGAAGCTTTCTTT. This chain joins TRBV6-6 and TRBJ1-1; D remains ambiguous. Germline V gene sequence: CDR1 MNHNY, CDR2 SVGAGI (reference sequence). Between the trimmed V and J ends, which lost 4 bases and 3 bases, there was a span of 9 bases. The CDR3 is 13 amino acids.

This clonotype has a count of ten or more. This chain joins TRBV20-1 and TRBJ1-5; TRBD1 matches 9 bases. The CDR3 runs to 15 residues. Trimming removed 5 bases from V and 1 base from J; junction bases left unmatched: 6. Germline CDR1 and CDR2: DFQATT and SNEGSKA (reference sequence). CDR3 DNA: TGCAGTGCTCGGACAGGGGAGATAAGCAATCAGCCCCAGCATTTT. Protein: CSARTGEISNQPQHF.